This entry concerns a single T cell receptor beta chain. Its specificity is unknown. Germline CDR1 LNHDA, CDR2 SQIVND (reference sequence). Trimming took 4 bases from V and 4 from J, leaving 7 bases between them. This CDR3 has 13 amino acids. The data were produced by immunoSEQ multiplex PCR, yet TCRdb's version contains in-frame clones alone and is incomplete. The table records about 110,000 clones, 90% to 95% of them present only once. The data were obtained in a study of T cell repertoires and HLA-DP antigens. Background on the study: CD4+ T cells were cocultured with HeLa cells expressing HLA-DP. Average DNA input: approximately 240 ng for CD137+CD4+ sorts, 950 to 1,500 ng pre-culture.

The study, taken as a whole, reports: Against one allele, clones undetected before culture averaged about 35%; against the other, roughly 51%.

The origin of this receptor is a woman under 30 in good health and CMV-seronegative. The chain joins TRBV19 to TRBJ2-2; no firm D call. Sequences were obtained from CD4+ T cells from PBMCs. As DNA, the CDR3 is TGTGCCAGTAGTACACCCATCACCGGGGAGCTGTTTTTT. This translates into CASSTPITGELFF.